This entry lists 26 T cell receptor beta chains sequenced from one sample in a study of control samples from healthy donors and cancer patients. Repertoires were generated with immunoSEQ multiplex PCR, while TCRdb's copy carries only in-frame clones and drops some. The sample yields about 20,000 clones, about 86% seen once. Source material: PBMCs. The receptor set was obtained from a woman aged 70-85 years with colorectal cancer.

The genes are TRBV18 and TRBJ2-7; tentative D call: TRBD2 (5 bases). Germline V gives CDR1 KGHSH, CDR2 LQKENI. Trimming left V 4 bases short and J 6 bases short, with 16 bases between. The CDR3 is 14 residues long. CDR3 nucleotides: TGTGCCAGCTCACGGGGTCGAGAACTAGGCGAGCAGTACTTC. Translated, it gives CASSRGRELGEQYF. Supplemented by reference TRBV18 and TRBJ2-7, the full variable domain reads NAGVMQNPRHLVRRRGQEARLRCSPMKGHSHVYWYRQLPEEGLKFMVYLQKENIIDESGMPKERFSAEFPKEGPSILRIQQVVRGDSAAYFCASSRGRELGEQYFGPGTRLTVT.

V usage is TRBV5-6 and J usage is TRBJ2-7; TRBD1 aligns across 7 bases. CDR1 is SGHDT and CDR2 is YYEEEE in the germline V gene. This CDR3 comprises 15 residues. Losses at the gene ends were 3 bases for V and 5 bases for J; bases not matched to a gene: 11. DNA for the CDR3: TGTGCCAGCAGCTCCGGGACAGTGGGCCCCAACGAGCAGTACTTC. Encoded protein: CASSSGTVGPNEQYF. Full variable domain (outside the CDR3, taken from reference TRBV5-6 and TRBJ2-7): DAGVTQSPTHLIKTRGQQVTLRCSPKSGHDTVSWYQQALGQGPQFIFQYYEEEERQRGNFPDRFSGHQFPNYSSELNVNALLLGDSALYLCASSSGTVGPNEQYFGPGTRLTVT.

This clone was picked up one time. The V and J genes are TRBV18 and TRBJ2-5; D perhaps matches TRBD2 (6 bases). The CDR3 spans 13 residues. CDR1 and CDR2 (germline): KGHSH, LQKENI. The ends were cut back, 3 bases at V and 2 bases at J, with 7 bases in the middle. Here the CDR3 reads CASSPRGQETQYF. CDR3 sequence (DNA): TGTGCCAGCTCACCCCGGGGGCAAGAGACCCAGTACTTC.

The V gene is TRBV4-1, the J gene TRBJ1-1; D is uncertain. This CDR3 is 17 amino acids long. V was cut by 1 base and J by 0 bases, with 15 bases left in between. CDR1 and CDR2 from the germline V gene are MGHRA and YSYEKL. For the CDR3, the DNA is TGCGCCAGCAGCCAAGGGGTCTTCACTAGGATGAACACTGAAGCTTTCTTT. This translates into CASSQGVFTRMNTEAFF.

V is TRBV2 and J is TRBJ1-1; D is unclear. Germline V gene data show CDR1 as SNHLY and CDR2 as FYNNEI. The CDR3 has 13 residues. V was cut by 6 bases and J by 3 bases, with 11 bases left in between. In nucleotides, the CDR3 is TGTGCCAGCAGGCCGGGAGGGTACACTGAAGCTTTCTTT. Its translation: CASRPGGYTEAFF.

The V gene is TRBV7-3, the J gene TRBJ2-4; D is uncertain. V lost 1 base and J 7 bases, leaving 14 bases between the germline ends. The CDR3 totals 15 residues. Germline-derived CDR1 and CDR2 are SGHTA and FQGTGA. The CDR3 nucleotides are TGTGCCAGCAGCTTAATCCTAGTCGGCTCCAACATTCAGTACTTC. Protein product: CASSLILVGSNIQYF.

The chain links TRBV9 to TRBJ2-1; possible D gene TRBD2, 6 bases. V was trimmed by 2 bases and J by 5 bases, leaving 14 bases between them. The length of the CDR3 is 15 residues. Germline lookup yields CDR1 SGDLS and CDR2 YYNGEE. The CDR3 coding sequence is TGTGCCAGCAGCGTCTGGGGGGTAATGAACAATGAGCAGTTCTTC. Residues: CASSVWGVMNNEQFF.

The chain recombines TRBV20-1 with TRBJ1-2, with D possibly matching TRBD1 (5 bases). Trimming cost V 5 bases and J 8 bases, with 9 bases left between them. CDR3 size: 10 residues. Germline CDR1 is DFQATT and CDR2 is SNEGSKA (reference sequence). The CDR3 nucleotides are TGCAGTGCTCCAGGGCCCGGCTACACCTTC. This sequence encodes CSAPGPGYTF.

The sample holds one count of this clone. In nucleotides, the CDR3 is TGTGCCAGTAGTCGGGGAACCTATGGCTACACCTTC. Translation gives CASSRGTYGYTF. The rearrangement uses TRBV19 and TRBJ1-2; D is unclear. With 5 bases removed from V and 4 bases from J, the gap between germline ends came to 8 bases. The CDR3 runs to 12 residues. From germline, CDR1 is LNHDA and CDR2 SQIVND (reference sequence).

This clone was detected once. The rearrangement joins TRBV7-3 to TRBJ2-1; 8 bases are a match to TRBD1. This CDR3 is built from 14 residues. With 5 bases clipped from V and 7 bases from J, the junction kept 7 bases outside the gene matches. CDR1 is SGHTA and CDR2 is FQGTGA in the germline V gene. In DNA, the CDR3 is TGTGCCAGCAGCAACGGACAGGGAAGGAATGAGCAGTTCTTC. Translated, it gives CASSNGQGRNEQFF.

CDR3 region: CASSRGRSNTEAFF. DNA of the CDR3: TGCGCCAGCAGTCGAGGACGGTCGAACACTGAAGCTTTCTTT. The gene calls are TRBV5-1 and TRBJ1-1; D call uncertain. CDR3 length: 14 amino acids. V was cut by 5 bases and J by 1 base, with 12 bases left in between. CDR1 and CDR2 from the germline V gene are SGHRS and YFSETQ.

The chain combines TRBV7-2 with TRBJ2-7, with D possibly being TRBD2 (6 bases). Trimming removed 1 base at V and 7 bases at J, with 8 bases between. The CDR3 consists of 12 residues. Germline V gene sequence: CDR1 SGHTA, CDR2 FQGNSA. This CDR3 reads CASSLGGREQYF. CDR3 coding DNA: TGTGCCAGCAGCTTAGGGGGGAGGGAGCAGTACTTC. The entire variable domain, with the rest obtained from reference TRBV7-2 and TRBJ2-7, is as follows: GAGVSQSPSNKVTEKGKDVELRCDPISGHTALYWYRQSLGQGLEFLIYFQGNSAPDKSGLPSDRFSAERTGGSVSTLTIQRTQQEDSAVYLCASSLGGREQYFGPGTRLTVT.

The chain uses TRBV12-3 or TRBV12-4 and TRBJ2-7; no clear D gene. The ends were cut back, 3 bases at V and 2 bases at J, with 5 bases in the middle. This CDR3 spans 12 amino acids. CDR3 protein: CASSLTPYEQYF. In DNA form, the CDR3 reads TGTGCCAGCAGTTTGACCCCCTACGAGCAGTACTTC.

The V call is TRBV7-6, the J call TRBJ2-3, with 8 bases identical to TRBD2. Germline V gene sequence: CDR1 SGHVS, CDR2 FNYEAQ. There are 15 residues in the CDR3. V was clipped by 1 base and J by 1 base; unmatched bases: 1. The CDR3: CASSLVLAGTDTQYF. The CDR3 DNA is TGTGCCAGCAGCTTAGTACTAGCGGGCACAGATACGCAGTATTTT.

The chain carries TRBV7-6 and TRBJ2-7; 7 bases match TRBD2. CDR1 is SGHVS, CDR2 FNYEAQ, per germline. This CDR3 is 17 amino acids long. Losses at the gene ends were 0 bases for V and 4 bases for J; bases not matched to a gene: 12. The CDR3 region has the DNA TGTGCCAGCAGCTTAGCGGCTAGCGGAGGAGGAAAATACGAGCAGTACTTC. Translating it yields CASSLAASGGGKYEQYF.

The CDR3 bases are TGTGCCAGCAGTATGGGCGGCCCCTACGAGCAGTACTTC. This translates into CASSMGGPYEQYF. The chain links TRBV12-3 or TRBV12-4 to TRBJ2-7, with unresolved D. Deletions cut 5 bases from V and 2 bases from J, with 10 bases between. CDR3 length equals 13 residues.

The gene calls are TRBV18 and TRBJ2-3; TRBD2 might be the D (6 bases). The V gene lost 9 bases and the J gene lost 0 bases, with 13 bases spanning the gap. The CDR3 runs 14 residues. Per germline, CDR1 KGHSH and CDR2 LQKENI. The DNA for the CDR3 is TGTGCCAGTTCAACCGGGACTAGCACAGATACGCAGTATTTT. It yields the protein CASSTGTSTDTQYF.

The chain uses TRBV27 and TRBJ1-3, with a possible D match to TRBD1 (5 bases). The length of the CDR3 is 14 residues. V lost 1 base and J lost 4, with 8 bases in between. Germline CDR1 and CDR2: MNHEY and SMNVEV (reference sequence). The CDR3 coding sequence is TGTGCCAGCAGTTTATACGAGGGGGGAAACACCATATATTTT. This gives the protein CASSLYEGGNTIYF.

This clone has more than one count but fewer than ten. V usage is TRBV21-1 and J usage is TRBJ1-2; the D call TRBD1 from the table was never checked on the DNA. TRBV21-1 is reported as a pseudogene. The CDR3 sequence is 16 residues long. The CDR3 coding sequence is TGTGCCAGCAGCAAAGACTCCGGGACAGCTCGGTATGGCTACACCTTC. This encodes CASSKDSGTARYGYTF.

This clone was counted only a few times. The V and J genes are TRBV19 and TRBJ2-2; D is unresolved. Looked up from germline, CDR1 is LNHDA and CDR2 is SQIVND (reference sequence). The CDR3 is 14 amino acids. The V end lost 5 bases, the J end lost 6 bases, and 13 bases lay between the germline ends. The DNA of the CDR3 is TGTGCCAGTAGTCGGACGAATCTTGCCGGGGAGCTGTTTTTT. Translating gives CASSRTNLAGELFF.

The genes are TRBV6-2 or TRBV6-3 and TRBJ1-5, with D perhaps matching TRBD1 (6 bases). Trimming took 6 bases from V and 9 from J, leaving 18 bases between them. The length of the CDR3 is 14 residues. CDR1 MNHEY and CDR2 SVGEGT come from the germline V gene. The CDR3 here is CASSPDDRIRPQHF. The CDR3 DNA sequence: TGTGCCAGCAGCCCAGACGACAGGATTCGGCCCCAGCATTTT.

CDR3 protein: CASSRLVSAGELFF. The DNA of the CDR3 is TGTGCCAGCAGTCGACTAGTCTCCGCCGGGGAGCTGTTTTTT. The V and J genes are TRBV2 and TRBJ2-2; D is possibly TRBD2 (6 bases). V lost 5 bases and J lost 6, with 13 bases in between. Germline V gene sequence: CDR1 SNHLY, CDR2 FYNNEI. This CDR3 is built from 14 residues.

This clone appeared once. This rearrangement joins TRBV5-1 to TRBJ2-2; 8 bases align to TRBD2. The CDR3 sequence is 16 residues long. V lost 7 bases to trimming and J lost 1 base; unmatched junction nucleotides: 9. Germline CDR1 and CDR2: SGHRS and YFSETQ. The CDR3 spells CASRTRGGENTGELFF. As DNA, the CDR3 is TGCGCCAGCCGGACTCGGGGGGGCGAGAACACCGGGGAGCTGTTTTTT. Supplemented by reference TRBV5-1 and TRBJ2-2, the full variable domain reads KAGVTQTPRYLIKTRGQQVTLSCSPISGHRSVSWYQQTPGQGLQFLFEYFSETQRNKGNFPGRFSGRQFSNSRSEMNVSTLELGDSALYLCASRTRGGENTGELFFGEGSRLTVL.

This clone was counted once. The V call is TRBV4-2, the J call TRBJ2-1, with 11 bases identical to TRBD2. Germline trimming cut 0 bases from V and 3 bases from J; bases unmatched to any gene: 10. This CDR3 comprises 19 residues. Looked up from germline, CDR1 is LGHNA and CDR2 is YNFKEQ. The CDR3 protein is CASSQDLGLAGGGYNEQFF. The CDR3 DNA reads TGTGCCAGCAGCCAAGATCTGGGGCTAGCGGGAGGTGGCTACAATGAGCAGTTCTTC.

This chain uses TRBV27 with TRBJ1-6; the D gene is possibly TRBD1 (6 bases). Trimming removed 1 base at V and 9 bases at J, with 19 bases between. CDR3 length: 17 residues. In germline, CDR1 is MNHEY, CDR2 SMNVEV (reference sequence). The CDR3 sequence: CASSLLGAQASGSPLHF. The CDR3 DNA sequence: TGTGCCAGCAGTTTATTGGGGGCCCAGGCTTCTGGTTCACCCCTCCACTTT.

The chain carries TRBV7-2 and TRBJ2-3; D unclear. The V end lost 2 bases, the J end lost 3 bases, and 3 bases lay between the germline ends. The CDR3 totals 12 residues. Germline CDR1 is SGHTA and CDR2 is FQGNSA. The CDR3 sequence: CASSLRTDTQYF. Here the CDR3 DNA reads TGTGCCAGCAGCTTACGGACAGATACGCAGTATTTT.